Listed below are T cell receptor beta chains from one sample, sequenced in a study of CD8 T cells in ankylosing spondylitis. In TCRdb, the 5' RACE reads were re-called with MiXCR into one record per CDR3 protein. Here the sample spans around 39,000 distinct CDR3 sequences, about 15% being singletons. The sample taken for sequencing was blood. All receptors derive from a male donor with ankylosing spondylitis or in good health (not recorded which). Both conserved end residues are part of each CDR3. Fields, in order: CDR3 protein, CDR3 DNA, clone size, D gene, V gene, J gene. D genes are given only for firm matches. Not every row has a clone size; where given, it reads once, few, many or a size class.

cdr3_aa: CSVGQGSYNEQFF; cdr3_nt: TGCAGCGTTGGACAGGGCTCCTACAATGAGCAGTTCTTC; clone_size: few; d_call: TRBD1; v_call: TRBV29-1; j_call: TRBJ2-1
cdr3_aa: CANPPGLDTGELFF; cdr3_nt: TGTGCCAATCCCCCGGGACTAGACACCGGGGAGCTGTTTTTT; clone_size: many; d_call: TRBD2; v_call: TRBV27; j_call: TRBJ2-2
cdr3_aa: CASSLSPVNEQYF; cdr3_nt: TGTGCCAGCAGCTTAAGCCCCGTTAACGAGCAGTACTTC; clone_size: few; d_call: -; v_call: TRBV7-2; j_call: TRBJ2-7
cdr3_aa: CSVRIGGAGDTQYF; cdr3_nt: TGCAGCGTCCGCATCGGGGGGGCAGGAGATACGCAGTATTTT; clone_size: few; d_call: TRBD2; v_call: TRBV29-1; j_call: TRBJ2-3
cdr3_aa: CSVGHRGSLGEKLFF; cdr3_nt: TGCAGCGTTGGGCACCGAGGGTCGCTAGGTGAAAAATTGTTTTTT; clone_size: few; d_call: -; v_call: TRBV29-1; j_call: TRBJ1-4
cdr3_aa: CSACRDRGRKGETQYF; cdr3_nt: TGCAGTGCTTGCCGGGACAGGGGGCGTAAGGGGGAGACCCAGTACTTC; clone_size: many; d_call: TRBD1; v_call: TRBV20-1; j_call: TRBJ2-5
cdr3_aa: CSARGGKRGYNEQFF; cdr3_nt: TGCAGTGCTCGAGGGGGCAAGCGGGGGTACAATGAGCAGTTCTTC; clone_size: few; d_call: -; v_call: TRBV20-1; j_call: TRBJ2-1
cdr3_aa: CASETGGTGELFF; cdr3_nt: TGTGCCAGCGAGACAGGGGGAACCGGGGAGCTGTTTTTT; clone_size: -; d_call: TRBD1; v_call: TRBV2; j_call: TRBJ2-2
cdr3_aa: CASSLGGLTTEQFF; cdr3_nt: TGTGCCAGCAGTTTAGGAGGACTTACCACTGAGCAGTTCTTC; clone_size: -; d_call: -; v_call: TRBV12-3/TRBV12-4; j_call: TRBJ2-1
cdr3_aa: CASNPRASTQYF; cdr3_nt: TGTGCCAGCAACCCTAGGGCATCAACGCAGTATTTT; clone_size: few; d_call: -; v_call: TRBV2; j_call: TRBJ2-3
cdr3_aa: CASSRGLADYNEQFF; cdr3_nt: TGTGCCAGCAGCCGCGGACTAGCGGACTACAATGAGCAGTTCTTC; clone_size: few; d_call: TRBD2; v_call: TRBV3-1; j_call: TRBJ2-1
cdr3_aa: CSASYTGLATNEQFF; cdr3_nt: TGCAGTGCTAGTTACACCGGACTAGCGACTAATGAGCAGTTCTTC; clone_size: -; d_call: TRBD2; v_call: TRBV20-1; j_call: TRBJ2-1
cdr3_aa: CSALTGASPLHF; cdr3_nt: TGCAGTGCTTTAACAGGGGCTTCACCCCTCCACTTT; clone_size: -; d_call: TRBD1; v_call: TRBV20-1; j_call: TRBJ1-6
cdr3_aa: CASSFSDRVADTQYF; cdr3_nt: TGTGCCAGCAGTTTCAGTGACAGGGTCGCAGATACGCAGTATTTT; clone_size: -; d_call: TRBD1; v_call: TRBV28; j_call: TRBJ2-3
cdr3_aa: CASSGGNEQFF; cdr3_nt: TGCGCCAGCTCAGGGGGCAATGAGCAGTTCTTC; clone_size: many; d_call: TRBD1; v_call: TRBV5-1; j_call: TRBJ2-1
cdr3_aa: CAIRTGTNEKLFF; cdr3_nt: TGTGCCATCCGGACAGGGACTAATGAAAAACTGTTTTTT; clone_size: few; d_call: TRBD1; v_call: TRBV10-3; j_call: TRBJ1-4
cdr3_aa: CASGSPDTGELFF; cdr3_nt: TGTGCCAGCGGGTCGCCGGACACCGGGGAGCTGTTTTTT; clone_size: few; d_call: -; v_call: TRBV12-3/TRBV12-4; j_call: TRBJ2-2
cdr3_aa: CSARDRWGPNTGELFF; cdr3_nt: TGCAGTGCTAGAGATCGCTGGGGGCCGAACACCGGGGAGCTGTTTTTT; clone_size: few; d_call: -; v_call: TRBV20-1; j_call: TRBJ2-2
cdr3_aa: CATSDPGTGGTDTQYF; cdr3_nt: TGTGCCACCAGTGACCCCGGGACAGGGGGCACAGATACGCAGTATTTT; clone_size: few; d_call: TRBD1; v_call: TRBV24-1; j_call: TRBJ2-3
cdr3_aa: CASTLGWTAGSEAFF; cdr3_nt: TGTGCCAGCACTCTGGGGTGGACAGCCGGCTCTGAAGCTTTCTTT; clone_size: -; d_call: -; v_call: TRBV12-3/TRBV12-4; j_call: TRBJ1-1
cdr3_aa: CASSLIGGHNEQFF; cdr3_nt: TGTGCCAGCAGTTTAATCGGGGGGCACAATGAGCAGTTCTTC; clone_size: -; d_call: -; v_call: TRBV28; j_call: TRBJ2-1
cdr3_aa: CSVEDWAGHTEAFF; cdr3_nt: TGCAGCGTTGAAGACTGGGCAGGGCACACTGAAGCTTTCTTT; clone_size: -; d_call: -; v_call: TRBV29-1; j_call: TRBJ1-1
cdr3_aa: CSARGGQLNQPQHF; cdr3_nt: TGCAGTGCTAGAGGTGGACAGCTCAATCAGCCCCAGCATTTT; clone_size: -; d_call: -; v_call: TRBV20-1; j_call: TRBJ1-5
cdr3_aa: CASGGQGNEQYF; cdr3_nt: TGTGCCAGCGGGGGGCAGGGGAACGAGCAGTACTTC; clone_size: -; d_call: -; v_call: TRBV28; j_call: TRBJ2-7
cdr3_aa: CSARDRGNEKLFF; cdr3_nt: TGCAGTGCTAGAGACAGGGGTAATGAAAAACTGTTTTTT; clone_size: few; d_call: -; v_call: TRBV20-1; j_call: TRBJ1-4
cdr3_aa: CASSLGRRGEKLFF; cdr3_nt: TGTGCCAGCAGTTTAGGGCGCCGAGGGGAAAAACTGTTTTTT; clone_size: -; d_call: -; v_call: TRBV12-3/TRBV12-4; j_call: TRBJ1-4
cdr3_aa: CASTRLGNYGYTF; cdr3_nt: TGCGCCAGCACCCGGTTGGGAAACTATGGCTACACCTTC; clone_size: -; d_call: -; v_call: TRBV23-1; j_call: TRBJ1-2
cdr3_aa: CASSLYPGRAGGPGNEQFF; cdr3_nt: TGTGCCAGCAGTTTATACCCGGGCCGCGCGGGAGGGCCGGGCAATGAGCAGTTCTTC; clone_size: -; d_call: TRBD2; v_call: TRBV27; j_call: TRBJ2-1
cdr3_aa: CASSPRGDRFNEQFF; cdr3_nt: TGTGCCAGCAGCCCCCGCGGGGATCGGTTCAATGAGCAGTTCTTC; clone_size: -; d_call: -; v_call: TRBV11-1; j_call: TRBJ2-1
cdr3_aa: CSVEDFMNTEAFF; cdr3_nt: TGCAGCGTTGAAGACTTTATGAACACTGAAGCTTTCTTT; clone_size: -; d_call: -; v_call: TRBV29-1; j_call: TRBJ1-1
cdr3_aa: CASHGKAGVGYEQYF; cdr3_nt: TGTGCCAGCCATGGTAAAGCGGGAGTTGGGTACGAGCAGTACTTC; clone_size: few; d_call: TRBD2; v_call: TRBV28; j_call: TRBJ2-7
cdr3_aa: CASSLATSYNEQFF; cdr3_nt: TGTGCCAGCAGCTTGGCCACCTCCTACAATGAGCAGTTCTTC; clone_size: -; d_call: -; v_call: TRBV5-6; j_call: TRBJ2-1
cdr3_aa: CSGVQGTADTQYF; cdr3_nt: TGCAGCGGGGTACAGGGGACCGCGGATACGCAGTATTTT; clone_size: few; d_call: TRBD1; v_call: TRBV29-1; j_call: TRBJ2-3
cdr3_aa: CASSLWGNSNEKLFF; cdr3_nt: TGTGCCAGCAGCTTATGGGGGAACTCTAATGAAAAACTGTTTTTT; clone_size: -; d_call: -; v_call: TRBV11-2; j_call: TRBJ1-4
cdr3_aa: CASSILKGSYNEQFF; cdr3_nt: TGTGCCAGTAGTATTTTGAAGGGCTCCTACAATGAGCAGTTCTTC; clone_size: -; d_call: -; v_call: TRBV19; j_call: TRBJ2-1
cdr3_aa: CASSQAPGPQETQYF; cdr3_nt: TGTGCCAGCAGCCAAGCTCCGGGACCCCAAGAGACCCAGTACTTC; clone_size: -; d_call: -; v_call: TRBV3-1; j_call: TRBJ2-5
cdr3_aa: CASRDSGGTDTQYF; cdr3_nt: TGCGCCAGCAGAGATAGCGGGGGCACAGATACGCAGTATTTT; clone_size: -; d_call: TRBD2; v_call: TRBV5-1; j_call: TRBJ2-3
cdr3_aa: CASRGAELYNEQFF; cdr3_nt: TGTGCCAGCAGGGGAGCGGAGCTATACAATGAGCAGTTCTTC; clone_size: -; d_call: -; v_call: TRBV6-2/TRBV6-3; j_call: TRBJ2-1
cdr3_aa: CASWTGAQRGYTF; cdr3_nt: TGTGCCAGTTGGACAGGGGCCCAGAGGGGCTACACCTTC; clone_size: once; d_call: TRBD1; v_call: TRBV28; j_call: TRBJ1-2